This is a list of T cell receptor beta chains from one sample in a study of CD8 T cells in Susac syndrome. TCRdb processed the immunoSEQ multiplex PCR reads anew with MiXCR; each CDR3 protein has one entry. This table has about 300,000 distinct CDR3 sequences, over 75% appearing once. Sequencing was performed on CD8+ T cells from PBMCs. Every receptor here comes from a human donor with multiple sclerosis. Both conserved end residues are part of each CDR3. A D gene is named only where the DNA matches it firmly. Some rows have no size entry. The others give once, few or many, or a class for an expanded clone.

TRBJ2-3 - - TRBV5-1 CASSPRVTSTDTQYF TGCGCCAGCAGCCCTAGGGTCACTAGCACAGATACGCAGTATTTT
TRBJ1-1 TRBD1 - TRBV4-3 CASSQGSGTVEAFF TGCGCCAGCAGCCAAGGAAGTGGGACAGTGGAAGCTTTCTTT
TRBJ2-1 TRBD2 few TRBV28 CASSLLAGETYNEQFF TGTGCCAGCAGTCTTCTAGCGGGGGAGACCTACAATGAGCAGTTCTTC
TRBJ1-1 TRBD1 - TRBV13 CASSFVDRSTEAFF TGTGCCAGCAGCTTTGTGGACAGGAGCACTGAAGCTTTCTTT
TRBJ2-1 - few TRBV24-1 CATSALDSANPYNEQFF TGTGCCACCAGTGCTTTAGATTCGGCGAACCCCTACAATGAGCAGTTCTTC
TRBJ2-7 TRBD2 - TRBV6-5 CASSYSIGSGTKFSYEQYF TGTGCCAGCAGTTACTCGATCGGTAGCGGGACAAAATTCTCCTACGAGCAGTACTTC
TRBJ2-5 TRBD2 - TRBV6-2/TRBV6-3 CASSLPSGLQETQYF TGTGCCAGCAGTTTGCCTAGCGGCCTCCAAGAGACCCAGTACTTC
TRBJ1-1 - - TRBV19 CASSIIVEDTEAFF TGTGCCAGTAGTATCATCGTGGAGGACACTGAAGCTTTCTTT
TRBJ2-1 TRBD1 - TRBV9 CASSVGQGAYNEQFF TGTGCCAGCAGCGTAGGGCAGGGGGCCTACAATGAGCAGTTCTTC
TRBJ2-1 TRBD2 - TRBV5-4 CASSPGLAGGPYNEQFF TGTGCCAGCAGCCCGGGACTAGCGGGAGGGCCCTACAATGAGCAGTTCTTC
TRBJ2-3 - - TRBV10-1 CASSESSSRFTDTQYF TGCGCCAGCAGTGAGTCGTCTAGCCGCTTCACAGATACGCAGTATTTT
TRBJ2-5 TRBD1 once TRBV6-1 CASSTSAYFRGQSETQYF TGTGCCAGCAGTACAAGCGCCTACTTCAGGGGGCAGTCGGAGACCCAGTACTTC
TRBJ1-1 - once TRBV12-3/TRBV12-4 CASSLEQAFVTAFF TGTGCCAGCAGTTTAGAACAGGCTTTTGTCACCGCTTTCTTT
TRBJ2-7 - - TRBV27 CASSLFGGVEQYF TGTGCCAGCAGTTTATTCGGAGGTGTCGAGCAGTACTTC
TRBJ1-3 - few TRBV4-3 CASSQDRTASGNTIYF TGCGCCAGCAGCCAAGATCGGACAGCTTCTGGAAACACCATATATTTT
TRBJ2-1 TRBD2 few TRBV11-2 CASNSFTSGGSYNEQFF TGTGCCAGCAACTCCTTCACTAGCGGAGGCTCCTACAATGAGCAGTTCTTC
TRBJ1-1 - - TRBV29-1 CSAGPLNTEAFF TGCAGCGCCGGGCCTTTGAACACTGAAGCTTTCTTT
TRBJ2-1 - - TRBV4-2 CASSHLTTSGGGSSYNEQFF TGTGCCAGCAGCCACCTCACAACTAGCGGAGGGGGCAGCTCCTACAATGAGCAGTTCTTC
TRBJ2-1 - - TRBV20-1 CSARVGSYNEQFF TGCAGTGCTAGAGTGGGCTCCTACAATGAGCAGTTCTTC
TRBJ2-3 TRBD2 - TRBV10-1 CASSDVASGSPGADTQYF TGCGCCAGCAGTGATGTAGCTAGCGGGAGCCCTGGGGCAGATACGCAGTATTTT
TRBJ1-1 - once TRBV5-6 CASRLSPPANTEAFF TGTGCCAGCAGGCTCAGCCCTCCTGCGAACACTGAAGCTTTCTTT
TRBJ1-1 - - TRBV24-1 CATSVYFF TGTGCCACCAGTGTATATTTCTTT
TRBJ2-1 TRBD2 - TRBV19 CASSTSGRAYNEQFF TGTGCCAGTAGTACTAGCGGGAGGGCCTACAATGAGCAGTTCTTC
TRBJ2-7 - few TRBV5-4 CASSGGVGEQYF TGTGCCAGCAGCGGTGGGGTGGGAGAGCAGTACTTC
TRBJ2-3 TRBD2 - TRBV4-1 CASSHLLAGHTDTQYF TGCGCCAGCAGCCACCTTCTAGCGGGTCACACAGATACGCAGTATTTT
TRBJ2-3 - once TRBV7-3 CASSLSPSDTQYF TGTGCCAGCAGCTTAAGCCCGTCAGATACGCAGTATTTT
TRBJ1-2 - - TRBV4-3 CASSQNLAQRYGYTF TGCGCCAGCAGCCAAAACTTAGCTCAGCGCTATGGCTACACCTTC
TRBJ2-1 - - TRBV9 CASSDGLTIDSEQFF TGTGCCAGCAGCGACGGACTTACGATTGACAGTGAGCAGTTCTTC
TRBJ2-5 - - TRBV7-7 CASSSIGVRGQETQYF TGTGCTAGCAGCTCTATAGGGGTCAGGGGACAAGAGACCCAGTACTTC
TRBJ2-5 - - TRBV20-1 CSAGLVKETQYF TGCAGTGCGGGACTTGTCAAAGAGACCCAGTACTTC
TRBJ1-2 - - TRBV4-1 CASSQAALTGGYTF TGCGCCAGCAGCCAAGCGGCCCTTACAGGGGGCTACACCTTC
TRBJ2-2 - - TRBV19 CASTSMPVLAGELFF TGTGCCAGTACCTCTATGCCGGTCCTAGCCGGGGAGCTGTTTTTT
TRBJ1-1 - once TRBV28 CASFPGRIMNTEAFF TGTGCCAGTTTTCCCGGGCGAATAATGAACACTGAAGCTTTCTTT
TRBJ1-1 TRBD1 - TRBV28 CASSPGQGHTEAFF TGTGCCAGCAGTCCCGGACAGGGACACACTGAAGCTTTCTTT
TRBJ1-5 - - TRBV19 CASSIADDQPQHF TGTGCCAGTAGTATCGCGGACGATCAGCCCCAGCATTTT
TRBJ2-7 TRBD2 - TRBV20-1 CSATLAGGSYEQYF TGCAGTGCTACACTAGCGGGAGGGTCCTACGAGCAGTACTTC
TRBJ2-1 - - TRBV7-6 CASSLGGPGEQFF TGTGCCAGCAGCTTAGGGGGTCCGGGAGAGCAGTTCTTC
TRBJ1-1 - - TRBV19 CASSFTDPNTEAFF TGTGCCAGTAGTTTTACAGATCCTAACACTGAAGCTTTCTTT
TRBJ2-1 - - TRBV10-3 CAISGQQTYNEQFF TGTGCCATCAGTGGACAGCAAACCTACAATGAGCAGTTCTTC
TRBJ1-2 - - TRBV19 CASWDRWPYGYTF TGTGCCAGCTGGGACCGCTGGCCGTATGGCTACACCTTC